A selection of T cell receptor beta chains follows, all from one sample in a study of T cell changes during pregnancy in multiple sclerosis. The method was immunoSEQ multiplex PCR; TCRdb's version includes in-frame clones alone and lacks a portion of them. The sample yields over 35,000 clones, roughly nine tenths seen once. The sample consisted of CD8+ T cells from peripheral blood mononuclear cells, taken before pregnancy. These receptors all stem from a female donor with multiple sclerosis, enrolled in a pregnancy study. Each CDR3 is given with its conserved first and last residue. The D gene is left open where the match is weak. Where a row states a size, it is once, few, many or the class of an expanded clone; other rows omit it.

J: TRBJ2-7
D: -
size: medium-sized
V: TRBV7-9
length: 15
CDR3: CASSHPGDAGLEQYF
DNA: TGTGCCAGCAGCCACCCGGGGGATGCGGGGCTCGAGCAGTACTTC

J: TRBJ2-7
D: -
size: -
V: TRBV28
length: 11
CDR3: CADDRGFEQYF
DNA: TGTGCCGATGATCGCGGTTTCGAGCAGTACTTC

J: TRBJ2-2
D: -
size: once
V: TRBV27
length: 14
CDR3: CASSFGANTGELFF
DNA: TGTGCCAGCAGTTTCGGGGCGAACACCGGGGAGCTGTTTTTT

J: TRBJ2-3
D: TRBD2
size: -
V: TRBV6-4
length: 14
CDR3: CASSDSREPDTQYF
DNA: TGTGCCAGCAGTGACTCGCGGGAGCCAGATACGCAGTATTTT

J: TRBJ2-3
D: TRBD2
size: -
V: TRBV7-9
length: 16
CDR3: CASSSARGGDRDTQYF
DNA: TGTGCCAGCAGCAGCGCCCGGGGGGGAGATAGAGATACGCAGTATTTT

J: TRBJ2-3
D: TRBD2
size: -
V: TRBV11-2
length: 15
CDR3: CASSPLAGGGDTQYF
DNA: TGTGCCAGCAGCCCCCTAGCGGGAGGAGGGGATACGCAGTATTTT

J: TRBJ2-7
D: -
size: -
V: TRBV21-1
length: 17
CDR3: CASSKVAGLADLYEQYF
DNA: TGTGCCAGCAGCAAAGTCGCGGGACTAGCGGATCTCTACGAGCAGTACTTC

J: TRBJ2-7
D: TRBD1
size: -
V: TRBV28
length: 13
CDR3: CASSKDRAYEQYF
DNA: TGTGCCAGCAGCAAGGACAGGGCCTACGAGCAGTACTTC

J: TRBJ2-3
D: -
size: -
V: TRBV7-9
length: 12
CDR3: CASSSITDTQYF
DNA: TGTGCCAGCAGCTCCATCACAGATACGCAGTATTTT

J: TRBJ2-1
D: TRBD2
size: -
V: TRBV27
length: 19
CDR3: CASSPLAGGPSSSYNEQFF
DNA: TGTGCCAGCAGCCCCCTAGCGGGAGGGCCCTCTAGCTCCTACAATGAGCAGTTCTTC

J: TRBJ2-3
D: TRBD1
size: -
V: TRBV19
length: 15
CDR3: CASSILGQGIDTQYF
DNA: TGTGCCAGTAGTATATTAGGACAGGGCATAGATACGCAGTATTTT

J: TRBJ2-1
D: TRBD2
size: once
V: TRBV6-4
length: 16
CDR3: CASILAGLAGINEQFF
DNA: TGTGCCAGCATACTCGCGGGACTAGCGGGGATAAATGAGCAGTTCTTC

J: TRBJ1-5
D: TRBD1
size: -
V: TRBV6-1
length: 15
CDR3: CASKDRDDSNQPQHF
DNA: TGTGCCAGTAAAGACAGGGACGACAGCAATCAGCCCCAGCATTTT

J: TRBJ2-3
D: TRBD1
size: -
V: TRBV7-3
length: 15
CDR3: CASSIGQGLADTQYF
DNA: TGTGCCAGCAGCATCGGACAGGGGTTAGCAGATACGCAGTATTTT

J: TRBJ2-7
D: TRBD1
size: once
V: TRBV25-1
length: 14
CDR3: CASSPLGQGNEQYF
DNA: TGTGCCAGCAGTCCCCTGGGACAGGGTAACGAGCAGTACTTC

J: TRBJ2-1
D: TRBD2
size: -
V: TRBV2
length: 13
CDR3: CASTGLAGTEQFF
DNA: TGTGCCAGCACAGGACTAGCGGGAACTGAGCAGTTCTTC

J: TRBJ2-1
D: -
size: -
V: TRBV19
length: 15
CDR3: CASSIGGGSYNEQFF
DNA: TGTGCCAGTAGTATAGGAGGTGGGTCCTACAATGAGCAGTTCTTC

J: TRBJ2-7
D: -
size: -
V: TRBV6-1
length: 13
CDR3: CASSPRVDYEQYF
DNA: TGTGCCAGCAGTCCCCGGGTTGACTACGAGCAGTACTTC

J: TRBJ2-7
D: TRBD2
size: -
V: TRBV7-9
length: 16
CDR3: CASSPRTSGEAYEQYF
DNA: TGTGCCAGCAGCCCTAGGACTAGCGGGGAGGCCTACGAGCAGTACTTC

J: TRBJ2-6
D: -
size: -
V: TRBV6-6
length: 15
CDR3: CASRTRGAGANVLTF
DNA: TGTGCCAGCAGAACCAGGGGTGCTGGGGCCAACGTCCTGACTTTC

J: TRBJ2-3
D: -
size: -
V: TRBV28
length: 17
CDR3: CASANPGGSFATDTQYF
DNA: TGTGCCAGCGCAAACCCAGGGGGGTCTTTTGCCACAGATACGCAGTATTTT

J: TRBJ1-3
D: TRBD1
size: -
V: TRBV13
length: 15
CDR3: CASSRGTGAGNTIYF
DNA: TGTGCCAGCAGTAGAGGAACAGGGGCTGGAAACACCATATATTTT

J: TRBJ1-1
D: TRBD1
size: -
V: TRBV7-2
length: 13
CDR3: CASSLTGPTEAFF
DNA: TGTGCCAGCAGCTTGACAGGGCCCACTGAAGCTTTCTTT

J: TRBJ1-5
D: -
size: -
V: TRBV5-6
length: 15
CDR3: CASSLGQASNQPQHF
DNA: TGTGCCAGCAGCTTGGGACAGGCTAGCAATCAGCCCCAGCATTTT

J: TRBJ2-3
D: TRBD2
size: -
V: TRBV4-3
length: 14
CDR3: CASSQGLAEDTQYF
DNA: TGCGCCAGCAGCCAAGGGCTAGCGGAGGATACGCAGTATTTT